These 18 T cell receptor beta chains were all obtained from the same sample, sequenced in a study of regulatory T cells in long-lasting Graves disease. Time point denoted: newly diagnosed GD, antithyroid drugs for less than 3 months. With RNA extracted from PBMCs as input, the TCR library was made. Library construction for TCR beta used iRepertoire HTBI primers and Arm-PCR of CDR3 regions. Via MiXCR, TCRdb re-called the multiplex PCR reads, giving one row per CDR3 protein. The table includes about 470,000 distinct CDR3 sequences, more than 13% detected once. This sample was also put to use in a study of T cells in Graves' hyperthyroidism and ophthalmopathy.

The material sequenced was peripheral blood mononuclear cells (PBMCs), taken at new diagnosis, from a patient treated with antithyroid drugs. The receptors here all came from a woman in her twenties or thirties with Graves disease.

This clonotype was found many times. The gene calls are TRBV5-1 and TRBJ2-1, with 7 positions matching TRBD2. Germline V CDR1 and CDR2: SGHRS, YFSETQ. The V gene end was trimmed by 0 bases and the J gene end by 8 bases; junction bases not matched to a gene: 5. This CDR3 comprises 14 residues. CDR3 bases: TGCGCCAGCAGCTTGGCGACTAGCTTCGATGAGCAGTTCTTC. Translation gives CASSLATSFDEQFF.

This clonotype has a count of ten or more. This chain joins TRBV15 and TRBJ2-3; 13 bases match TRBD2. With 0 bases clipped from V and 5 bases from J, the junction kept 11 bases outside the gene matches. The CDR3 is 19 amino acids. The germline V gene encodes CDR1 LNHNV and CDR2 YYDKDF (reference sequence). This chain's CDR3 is CATSRERLAGGSGEDTQYF. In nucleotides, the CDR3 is TGTGCCACCAGCAGAGAAAGACTAGCGGGAGGTTCTGGTGAAGATACGCAGTATTTT.

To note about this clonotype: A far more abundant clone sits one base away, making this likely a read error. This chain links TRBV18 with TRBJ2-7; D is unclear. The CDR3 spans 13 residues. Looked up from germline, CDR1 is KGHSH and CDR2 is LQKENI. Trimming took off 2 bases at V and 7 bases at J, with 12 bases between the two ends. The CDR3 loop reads CASSPVEYNEQYF. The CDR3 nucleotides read TGTGCCAGCTCACCAGTCGAATACAATGAGCAGTACTTC.

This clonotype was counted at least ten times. Written as DNA, the CDR3 is TGTGCCAGCAGCGAACAGACCTCAGGTGTAGATACGCAGTATTTT. It yields the protein CASSEQTSGVDTQYF. V is TRBV2 and J is TRBJ2-3; D unclear. CDR3 size: 15 residues. V was clipped by 6 bases and J by 5 bases, with 18 bases between them. The germline V gene encodes CDR1 SNHLY and CDR2 FYNNEI.

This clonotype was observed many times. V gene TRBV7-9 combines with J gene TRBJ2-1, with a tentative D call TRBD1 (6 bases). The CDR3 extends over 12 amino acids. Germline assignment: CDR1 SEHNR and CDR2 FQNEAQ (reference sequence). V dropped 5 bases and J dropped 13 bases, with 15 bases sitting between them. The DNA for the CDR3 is TGTGCCAGCAGCCTTAAGGGACAAGATCAGTTCTTC. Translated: CASSLKGQDQFF.

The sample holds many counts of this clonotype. DNA of the CDR3: TGTGCCAGTAGTATAGACCGGGGGGGAGATACGCAGTATTTT. Amino acids: CASSIDRGGDTQYF. The chain combines TRBV19 with TRBJ2-3, with 8 nucleotides matching TRBD2. Per the germline V gene, CDR1 is LNHDA and CDR2 is SQIVND (reference sequence). The V gene end was trimmed by 0 bases and the J gene end by 5 bases; junction bases not matched to a gene: 1. The CDR3 runs 14 residues.

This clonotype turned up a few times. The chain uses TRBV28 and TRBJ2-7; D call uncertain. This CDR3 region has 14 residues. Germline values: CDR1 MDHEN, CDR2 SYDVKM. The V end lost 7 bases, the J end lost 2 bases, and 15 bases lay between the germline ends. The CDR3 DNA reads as TGTGCCAGCACAGAGACACTATTGCCCTACGAGCAGTACTTC. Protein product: CASTETLLPYEQYF.

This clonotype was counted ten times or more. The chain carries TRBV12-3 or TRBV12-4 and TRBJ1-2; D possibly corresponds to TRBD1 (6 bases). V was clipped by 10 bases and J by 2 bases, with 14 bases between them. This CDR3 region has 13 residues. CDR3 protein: CATRGAANYGYTF. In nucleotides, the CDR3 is TGTGCCACTAGGGGGGCGGCGAACTATGGCTACACCTTC.

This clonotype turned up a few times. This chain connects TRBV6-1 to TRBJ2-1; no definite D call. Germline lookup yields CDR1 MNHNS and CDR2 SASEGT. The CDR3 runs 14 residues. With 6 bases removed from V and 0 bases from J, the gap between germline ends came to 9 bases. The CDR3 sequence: CASSRESSYNEQFF. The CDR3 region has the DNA TGTGCCAGCAGCCGCGAGAGCTCCTACAATGAGCAGTTCTTC.

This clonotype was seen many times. In DNA, the CDR3 is TGCAGTGGTGGGGTCGCGGAGACCCAGTACTTC. Translated: CSGGVAETQYF. The chain couples TRBV20-1 to TRBJ2-5; no firm D call. With 7 bases removed from V and 5 bases from J, the gap between germline ends came to 11 bases. CDR1 and CDR2 from the germline V gene are DFQATT and SNEGSKA (reference sequence). This CDR3 spans 11 amino acids.

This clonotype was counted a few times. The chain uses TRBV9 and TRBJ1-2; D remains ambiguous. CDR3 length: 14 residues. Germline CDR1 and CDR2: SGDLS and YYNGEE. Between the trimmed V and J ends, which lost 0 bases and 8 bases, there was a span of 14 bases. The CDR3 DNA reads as TGTGCCAGCAGCGTAGCGGGCCCCGAGAGGGGCTACACCTTC. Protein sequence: CASSVAGPERGYTF.

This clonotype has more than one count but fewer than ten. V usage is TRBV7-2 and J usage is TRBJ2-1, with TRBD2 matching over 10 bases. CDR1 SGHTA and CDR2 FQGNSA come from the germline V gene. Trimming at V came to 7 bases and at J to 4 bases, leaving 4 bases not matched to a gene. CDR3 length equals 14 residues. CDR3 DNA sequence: TGTGCCAGCAACAAGCGGGAGGGGTACAATGAGCAGTTCTTC. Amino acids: CASNKREGYNEQFF.

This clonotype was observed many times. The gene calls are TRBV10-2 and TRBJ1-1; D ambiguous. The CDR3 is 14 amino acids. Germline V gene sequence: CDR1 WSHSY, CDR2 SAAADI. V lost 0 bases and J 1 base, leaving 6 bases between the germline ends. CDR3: CASSESAPNTEAFF. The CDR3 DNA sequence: TGCGCCAGCAGTGAGTCAGCCCCGAACACTGAAGCTTTCTTT.

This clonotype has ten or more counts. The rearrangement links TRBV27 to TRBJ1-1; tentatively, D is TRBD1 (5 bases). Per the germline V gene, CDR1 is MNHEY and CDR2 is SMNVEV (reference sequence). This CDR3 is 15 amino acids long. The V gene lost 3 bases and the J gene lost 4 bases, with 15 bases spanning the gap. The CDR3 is CASSFEGSGGTEAFF. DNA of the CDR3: TGTGCCAGCAGTTTTGAAGGCTCGGGGGGCACTGAAGCTTTCTTT.

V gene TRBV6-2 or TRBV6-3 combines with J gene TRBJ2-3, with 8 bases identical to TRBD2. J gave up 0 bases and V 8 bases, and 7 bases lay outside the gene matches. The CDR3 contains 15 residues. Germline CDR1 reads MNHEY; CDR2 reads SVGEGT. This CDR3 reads CASEPLAGSTDTQYF. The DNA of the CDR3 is TGTGCCAGCGAACCTTTAGCGGGAAGCACAGATACGCAGTATTTT.

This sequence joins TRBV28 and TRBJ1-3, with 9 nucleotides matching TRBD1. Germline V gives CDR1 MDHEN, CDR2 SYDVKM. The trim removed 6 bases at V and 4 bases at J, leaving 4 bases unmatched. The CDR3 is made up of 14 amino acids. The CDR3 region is CASSDRGVGNTIYF. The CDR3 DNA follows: TGTGCCAGCAGCGACAGGGGGGTGGGAAACACCATATATTTT.

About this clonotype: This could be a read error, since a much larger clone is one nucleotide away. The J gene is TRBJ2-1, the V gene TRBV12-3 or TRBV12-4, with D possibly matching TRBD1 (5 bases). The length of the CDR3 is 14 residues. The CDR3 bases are TGTGCCGGCAGTTTATCCCAGGGTTACAATGAGCAGTTCTTC. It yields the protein CAGSLSQGYNEQFF.

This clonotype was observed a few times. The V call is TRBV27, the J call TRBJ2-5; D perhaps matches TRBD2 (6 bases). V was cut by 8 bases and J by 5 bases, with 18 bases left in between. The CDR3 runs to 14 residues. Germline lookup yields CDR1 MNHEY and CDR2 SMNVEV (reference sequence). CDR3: CASGLSLNPETQYF. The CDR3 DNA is TGTGCCAGCGGACTATCCCTCAACCCGGAGACCCAGTACTTC.